This T cell receptor (beta chain) was observed in a study of T cell repertoires in cytomegalovirus infection. Trimming cost V 7 bases and J 4 bases; bases outside gene matches: 5. The V gene's germline CDR1 is SNHLY and CDR2 FYNNEI. This CDR3 spans 13 amino acids. Of note for this clonotype: The antigen is not known.

TCRdb reprocessed the reads with MiXCR, giving one entry per CDR3 protein. Here the sample spans under 850,000 distinct CDR3 sequences, around 31% being singletons. The sequencing here drew on cultured PBMCs, taken from culture after CMV antigen stimulation. The V call is TRBV2, the J call TRBJ2-5; 8 nucleotides agree with TRBD2. The source is a human donor in good health (CMV status not recorded). Some clones in this sample may be carry-over from other donors' samples. CDR3 residues: CASTGGPGETQYF. In DNA form, the CDR3 reads TGTGCCAGCACGGGAGGGCCAGGAGAGACCCAGTACTTC. Full variable domain (remainder filled in from reference TRBV2 and TRBJ2-5): EPEVTQTPSHQVTQMGQEVILRCVPISNHLYFYWYRQILGQKVEFLVSFYNNEISEKSEIFDDQFSVERPDGSNFTLKIRSTKLEDSAMYFCASTGGPGETQYFGPGTRLLVL.